This T cell receptor beta chain was recorded in a study of human T cells and chemical hapten exposure. As for time point: patch test 3, about 24 weeks after DPC sensitization. Described treatment: therapeutic diphenylcyclopropenone sensitization with weekly scalp DPC. Those who donated were patients with alopecia, 18 to 70 years of age, and suitable for DPC. Source study methods: Across samples, TCR counts had a median of about 93,000 and ranged from 23,224 to 690,600. TCRdb passed the RACE reads through MiXCR, listing each CDR3 protein once. TCRdb, rather than the study authors, made the V and J calls. This table holds about 190,000 distinct CDR3 sequences, about 25% found once. The sample here was whole blood, taken in connection with sensitization to the hapten diphenylcyclopropenone (DPC). This receptor was obtained from a woman aged 35 to 49 with alopecia areata. Some clones in this sample may be carry-over from other donors' samples.

This CDR3 is CASSQGPLLAGEQFF. CDR3 nucleotides: TGTGCCAGCAGCCAAGGACCTTTACTAGCGGGAGAGCAGTTCTTC. The genes are TRBV9 and TRBJ2-1, with 10 bases matching TRBD2. This CDR3 is 15 amino acids long. Germline CDR1 is SGDLS and CDR2 is YYNGEE. V shed 4 bases, J shed 10 bases, and the junction held 11 bases outside the gene matches. Full variable domain (remainder filled in from reference TRBV9 and TRBJ2-1): DSGVTQTPKHLITATGQRVTLRCSPRSGDLSVYWYQQSLDQGLQFLIQYYNGEERAKGNILERFSAQQFPDLHSELNLSSLELGDSALYFCASSQGPLLAGEQFFGPGTRLTVL.